This T cell receptor (beta chain) emerged from a study of cytotoxic CD8 clonotypes in ibrutinib-treated CLL. Turning to the study itself: Averaging across samples gave roughly 230,000 productive templates and tens of thousands of productive rearrangements.

Of note for this clone: Its antigen is as yet unknown.

Study-level points and caveats: In comparison with age-matched healthy donors, baseline clonality was higher and tracked circulating CD8+ T-cell counts. Clonality, elevated at ibrutinib response, dropped back toward baseline at progression. There were few public clonotypes, and on treatment they contracted or stayed stable.

Only in-frame clones appear in the TCRdb table, and some are missing; sequencing was by immunoSEQ multiplex PCR. The repertoire holds 40,000 or so clones, with about 70% as singletons. The germline V gene has CDR1 MNHNY and CDR2 SVGAGI (reference sequence). Trimming stripped 5 bases from V and 3 bases from J, with 14 bases between. This CDR3 spans 14 amino acids. This specimen was PBMCs, taken at disease progression, from a patient treated with ibrutinib. This clonotype was obtained from a human donor with chronic lymphocytic leukemia. The V gene is TRBV6-6, the J gene TRBJ2-7, with D perhaps TRBD1 (6 bases). In nucleotides, the CDR3 is TGTGCCAGCAGTCCCACGGGACACCTCTACGAGCAGTACTTC. Translation gives CASSPTGHLYEQYF.